This T cell receptor beta chain appears in the sequencing data of a study of blood T cell repertoires in COVID-19. Study details: Acute and convalescent COVID-19 specimens originated in the United States, Italy and Spain.

Sequenced by immunoSEQ multiplex PCR; TCRdb stores in-frame clones only, minus some. The sample has about 320,000 clones, 85% to 95% seen once; the top ten hold around 4.2%. Trimming cost V 8 bases and J 3 bases, with 10 bases left between them. The CDR3 has 12 amino acids. Germline lookup yields CDR1 KGHDR and CDR2 SFDVKD. This receptor was taken from a woman aged 30 to 39 who had been exposed to COVID-19. The chain joins TRBV24-1 to TRBJ2-7; tentative D call: TRBD2 (5 bases). The sequenced sample was PBMCs or T cells enriched from blood (not recorded which). For the CDR3, the DNA is TGTGCCACCATGAACGGGAACTACGAGCAGTACTTC. This gives the protein CATMNGNYEQYF.